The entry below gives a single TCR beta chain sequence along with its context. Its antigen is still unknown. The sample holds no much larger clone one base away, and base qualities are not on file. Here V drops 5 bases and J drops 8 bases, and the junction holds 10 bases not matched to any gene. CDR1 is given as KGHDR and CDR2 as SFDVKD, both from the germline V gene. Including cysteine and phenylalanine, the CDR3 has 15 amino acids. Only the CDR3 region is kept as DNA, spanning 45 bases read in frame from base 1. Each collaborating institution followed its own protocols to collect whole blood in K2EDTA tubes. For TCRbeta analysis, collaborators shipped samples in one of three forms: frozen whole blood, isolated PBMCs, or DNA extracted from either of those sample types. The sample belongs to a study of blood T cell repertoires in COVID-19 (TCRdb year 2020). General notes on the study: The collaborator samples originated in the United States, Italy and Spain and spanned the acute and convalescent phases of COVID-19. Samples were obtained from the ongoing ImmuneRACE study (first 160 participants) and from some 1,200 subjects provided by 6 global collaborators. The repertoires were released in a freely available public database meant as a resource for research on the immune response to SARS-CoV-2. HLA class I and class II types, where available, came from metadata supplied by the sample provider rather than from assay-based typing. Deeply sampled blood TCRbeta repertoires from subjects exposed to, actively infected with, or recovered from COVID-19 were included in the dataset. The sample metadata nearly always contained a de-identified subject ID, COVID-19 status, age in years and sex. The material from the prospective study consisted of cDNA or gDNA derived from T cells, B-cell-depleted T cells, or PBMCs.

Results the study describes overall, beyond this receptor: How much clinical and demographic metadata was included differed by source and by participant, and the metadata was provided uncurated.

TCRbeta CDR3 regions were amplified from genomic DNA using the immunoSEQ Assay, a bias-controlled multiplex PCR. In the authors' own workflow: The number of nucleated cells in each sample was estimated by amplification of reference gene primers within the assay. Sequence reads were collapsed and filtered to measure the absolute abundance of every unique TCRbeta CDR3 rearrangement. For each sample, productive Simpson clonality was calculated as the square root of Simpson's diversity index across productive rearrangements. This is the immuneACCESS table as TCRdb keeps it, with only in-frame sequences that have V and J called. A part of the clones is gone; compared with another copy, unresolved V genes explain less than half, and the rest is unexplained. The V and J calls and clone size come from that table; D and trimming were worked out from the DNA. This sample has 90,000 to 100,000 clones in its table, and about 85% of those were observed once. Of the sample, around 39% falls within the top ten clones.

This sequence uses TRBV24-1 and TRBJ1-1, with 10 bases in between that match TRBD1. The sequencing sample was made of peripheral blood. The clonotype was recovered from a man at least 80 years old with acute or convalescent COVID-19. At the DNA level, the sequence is TGTGCCACCAGTGTAGGGACAGGGGTGAAGATAGAAGCTTTCTTT. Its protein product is CATSVGTGVKIEAFF.